The 24 T cell receptor beta chains in this list originate from one sample, sequenced in a study of OX40 agonist ivuxolimab in advanced cancers. Libraries were made using the immunoSEQ multiplex PCR assay. TCRdb retrieved this table from immuneACCESS and kept in-frame rearrangements only. Not all clones are present; in checked studies, unresolved V genes account for under half, and no reason is known for the remainder. Within this sample are some 59,000 clones, with approximately 82% of them counted one time only. In total, the top ten clones hold around 3.6% of the sample. The sequences come from CD4+ or CD8+ T cells sorted from blood, collected in a trial of the OX40 agonist ivuxolimab. These receptors all stem from an adult with an advanced solid tumor such as melanoma, head and neck, liver or kidney cancer.

This chain links TRBV10-2 with TRBJ1-3; possibly TRBD1 for D (5 bases). V was clipped by 2 bases and J by 0 bases, with 14 bases between them. This CDR3 comprises 17 residues. Germline V gene data show CDR1 as WSHSY and CDR2 as SAAADI. As DNA, the CDR3 is TGCGCCAGCAGTGAGACTTTGACAGAAGCCTCTGGAAACACCATATATTTT. Translated, it gives CASSETLTEASGNTIYF.

For this clone: This same CDR3 is encoded by further DNA sequences in the sample. The chain combines TRBV5-1 with TRBJ1-5; perhaps TRBD1 as D (6 bases). The germline V gene encodes CDR1 SGHRS and CDR2 YFSETQ. Trimming took 0 bases from V and 5 from J, leaving 6 bases between them. CDR3 length: 13 amino acids. In DNA, the CDR3 is TGCGCCAGCAGCTTGGCAGGGGATCAGCCCCAGCATTTT. Translation: CASSLAGDQPQHF.

The V and J genes are TRBV25-1 and TRBJ2-7; TRBD2 matches 7 bases. CDR1 and CDR2 from the germline V gene are MGHDK and SYGVNS. V shed 1 base and J 3 bases; nucleotides not matched to a gene: 3. This CDR3 has 14 amino acids. In DNA form, the CDR3 reads TGTGCCAGCAGTGAATCGGCTAGCGGCTACGAGCAGTACTTC. Encoded protein: CASSESASGYEQYF.

The count of this clone is one. The chain joins TRBV13 to TRBJ2-1; 8 nucleotides match TRBD2. CDR3 length: 12 residues. The V gene's germline CDR1 is PRHDT and CDR2 FYEKMQ (reference sequence). After removal of 5 bases from V and 13 bases from J, the junction contained 7 bases not matched to a gene. The CDR3 sequence is CASSLREGKQFF. The CDR3 bases are TGTGCCAGCAGCCTCCGGGAGGGGAAACAGTTCTTC.

This clone was observed a handful of times. The V and J genes are TRBV5-6 and TRBJ1-5; tentatively, D is TRBD1 (6 bases). The germline gives CDR1 SGHDT, CDR2 YYEEEE. Trimming pared 4 bases from V and 4 bases from J, leaving 12 bases between. The CDR3 covers 14 residues. For the CDR3, the DNA is TGTGCCAGCAGCAGGGGGGGATGGAATCAGCCCCAGCATTTT. Protein sequence: CASSRGGWNQPQHF.

This chain joins TRBV4-1 and TRBJ1-2, with D tentatively TRBD1 (5 bases). V lost 0 bases and J lost 4, with 9 bases in between. Germline V gene lookup returns CDR1 MGHRA and CDR2 YSYEKL. The CDR3 is 14 residues long. The chain's CDR3 is CASSQDRGTYGYTF. The CDR3 region has the DNA TGCGCCAGCAGCCAAGATAGAGGGACCTATGGCTACACCTTC.

The chain carries TRBV6-5 and TRBJ1-2, with TRBD1 as a possible D gene (6 bases). Per germline, CDR1 MNHEY and CDR2 SVGAGI. The CDR3 spans 14 residues. The germline V and J ends were trimmed by 4 bases and 5 bases, with 14 bases remaining between them. The CDR3 coding sequence is TGTGCCAGCAGTTTCCGGGGGCAGGGGTATGGCTACACCTTC. This gives the protein CASSFRGQGYGYTF.

V gene TRBV29-1 combines with J gene TRBJ2-5; D perhaps matches TRBD2 (5 bases). CDR3 length equals 12 residues. The V gene lost 6 bases and the J gene lost 1 base, with 9 bases spanning the gap. Germline V gene sequence: CDR1 SQVTM, CDR2 ANQGSEA. The CDR3 coding sequence is TGCAGCGTGAGGGCAGGCCAAGAGACCCAGTACTTC. Translated: CSVRAGQETQYF.

Points on this clone: The same CDR3 can be traced to other DNA sequences in this sample. This chain connects TRBV5-1 to TRBJ2-2; TRBD2 matches at 9 bases. The V and J ends lost 4 bases and 11 bases, in that order; junction bases with no gene match: 12. This CDR3 comprises 15 residues. Germline V lookup: CDR1 SGHRS, CDR2 YFSETQ. The CDR3 sequence is CASSPTSGGFGELFF. For the CDR3, the DNA is TGCGCCAGCAGCCCGACTAGCGGTGGATTCGGAGAGCTGTTTTTT.

The chain combines TRBV7-2 with TRBJ2-7; D is undetermined. Trimming took off 0 bases at V and 3 bases at J, with 9 bases between the two ends. Germline lookup yields CDR1 SGHTA and CDR2 FQGNSA. The CDR3 sequence is 14 residues long. The CDR3 sequence is CASSLAAQFYEQYF. In DNA, the CDR3 is TGTGCCAGCAGCTTAGCCGCACAGTTCTACGAGCAGTACTTC.

The genes are TRBV6-6 and TRBJ2-7; the D gene is possibly TRBD1 (7 bases). CDR3 length: 15 amino acids. Between the trimmed V and J ends, which lost 6 bases and 1 base, there was a span of 16 bases. The germline CDR1 and CDR2 sequences are MNHNY and SVGAGI (reference sequence). Written as DNA, the CDR3 is TGTGCCAGCAGCGGGGGACAGCTACCTTCCTACGAGCAGTACTTC. Its protein is CASSGGQLPSYEQYF.

The chain has TRBV10-1 and TRBJ2-1, with D possibly being TRBD1 or TRBD2 (5 bases each). In germline, CDR1 is WNHNN, CDR2 SYGVQD (reference sequence). Trimming removed 1 base at V and 4 bases at J, with 11 bases between. CDR3 length: 15 amino acids. In DNA form, the CDR3 reads TGCGCCAGCAGTGAGTTTGTGGGGGAATACAATGAGCAGTTCTTC. Its protein is CASSEFVGEYNEQFF.

This clone was recorded only once. V usage is TRBV5-4 and J usage is TRBJ1-2; D is perhaps TRBD1 (5 bases). Germline V CDR1 and CDR2: SGHNT, YYREEE (reference sequence). There are 15 residues in the CDR3. V gave up 0 bases and J gave up 6 bases, with 15 bases separating them. CDR3 sequence reads: CASSLGGPWGDGYTF. The CDR3 nucleotides read TGTGCCAGCAGCTTGGGTGGGCCATGGGGGGATGGCTACACCTTC. Using reference TRBV5-4 and TRBJ1-2 for the parts outside the CDR3, the full variable domain is ETGVTQSPTHLIKTRGQQVTLRCSSQSGHNTVSWYQQALGQGPQFIFQYYREEENGRGNFPPRFSGLQFPNYSSELNVNALELDDSALYLCASSLGGPWGDGYTFGSGTRLTVV.

This chain links TRBV28 with TRBJ1-5; D ambiguous. The CDR3 totals 14 residues. CDR1 is MDHEN, CDR2 SYDVKM, per germline. The V and J ends lost 6 bases and 5 bases respectively, with 14 bases between them. CDR3 loop: CASSRTSAYQPQHF. The DNA for the CDR3 is TGTGCCAGCAGCCGGACGTCAGCTTATCAGCCCCAGCATTTT. Using reference TRBV28 and TRBJ1-5 for the parts outside the CDR3, the full variable domain is DVKVTQSSRYLVKRTGEKVFLECVQDMDHENMFWYRQDPGLGLRLIYFSYDVKMKEKGDIPEGYSVSREKKERFSLILESASTNQTSMYLCASSRTSAYQPQHFGDGTRLSIL.

This clone was recorded once. The rearrangement uses TRBV30 and TRBJ1-2; perhaps TRBD1 as D (6 bases). Trimming took off 3 bases at V and 10 bases at J, with 18 bases between the two ends. This CDR3 contains 13 residues. Looked up from germline, CDR1 is GTSNPN and CDR2 is SVGIG (reference sequence). CDR3 nucleotide sequence: TGTGCCTGGAGCGGACCGGGACAAAATCCCTACACCTTC. Translating gives CAWSGPGQNPYTF.

The V call is TRBV6-6, the J call TRBJ1-1; 7 bases map to TRBD1. Germline CDR1 MNHNY, CDR2 SVGAGI (reference sequence). V gave up 10 bases and J gave up 1 base; unmatched junction bases: 9. This CDR3 comprises 14 residues. DNA of the CDR3: TGTGCCACCCACTATGGACAGGCGAACACTGAAGCTTTCTTT. Its translation is CATHYGQANTEAFF.

J is TRBJ2-7 and V is TRBV11-3; 9 bases match TRBD2. V lost 1 base, J lost 6 bases, and 7 bases stayed unmatched. The length of the CDR3 is 15 residues. The germline V gene encodes CDR1 SGHNT and CDR2 YENEEA. The CDR3 coding sequence is TGTGCCAGCAGCTTAGGGAGCGGGGGGACCACCGAGCAGTACTTC. Its protein product is CASSLGSGGTTEQYF.

The chain links TRBV4-1 to TRBJ1-2; D is unclear. The V gene's germline CDR1 is MGHRA and CDR2 YSYEKL. Trimming removed 4 bases from V and 3 bases from J, with 12 bases in between. This CDR3 spans 14 amino acids. CDR3 sequence (DNA): TGCGCCAGCAGCCCAAAGTGGGGAGACTATGGCTACACCTTC. Its protein is CASSPKWGDYGYTF.

The chain is built from TRBV9 and TRBJ1-6; 9 positions match TRBD1. Germline values: CDR1 SGDLS, CDR2 YYNGEE. The CDR3 totals 14 residues. The V and J ends lost 3 bases and 9 bases, in that order; junction bases with no gene match: 4. CDR3 loop: CASSATGGSSPLHF. Written as DNA, the CDR3 is TGTGCCAGCAGCGCGACAGGGGGAAGTTCACCCCTCCACTTT.

The V call is TRBV19, the J call TRBJ2-1, with 12 positions matching TRBD2. J lost 7 bases, V lost 6 bases, and 22 bases had no gene match. Germline V CDR1 and CDR2: LNHDA, SQIVND (reference sequence). This CDR3 spans 20 amino acids. The CDR3 coding sequence is TGTGCCAGTAGCTTTTACAGGGCTAGCGGGAGGGCCGGGTATGGAAATGAGCAGTTCTTC. This gives the protein CASSFYRASGRAGYGNEQFF. The full variable domain, in which reference TRBV19 and TRBJ2-1 provide the parts outside the CDR3, is DGGITQSPKYLFRKEGQNVTLSCEQNLNHDAMYWYRQDPGQGLRLIYYSQIVNDFQKGDIAEGYSVSREKKESFPLTVTSAQKNPTAFYLCASSFYRASGRAGYGNEQFFGPGTRLTVL.

The genes are TRBV19 and TRBJ1-2, with D maybe TRBD1 (6 bases). V was clipped by 4 bases and J by 0 bases, with 18 bases between them. This CDR3 spans 17 amino acids. CDR1 and CDR2 (germline): LNHDA, SQIVND (reference sequence). This CDR3 is CASSTRTDLTSNYGYTF. Here the CDR3 DNA reads TGTGCCAGTAGTACCCGGACAGATCTGACCTCTAACTATGGCTACACCTTC. Full variable domain (remainder filled in from reference TRBV19 and TRBJ1-2): DGGITQSPKYLFRKEGQNVTLSCEQNLNHDAMYWYRQDPGQGLRLIYYSQIVNDFQKGDIAEGYSVSREKKESFPLTVTSAQKNPTAFYLCASSTRTDLTSNYGYTFGSGTRLTVV.

This clone has only one observation. The rearrangement joins TRBV7-2 to TRBJ2-3, with D perhaps TRBD2 (6 bases). CDR3 length: 17 amino acids. CDR1 SGHTA and CDR2 FQGNSA come from the germline V gene. V was trimmed by 2 bases and J by 1 base, leaving 16 bases between them. CDR3 sequence (DNA): TGTGCCAGCAGCTTATCTTTCTGGGGAGGACGCACAGATACGCAGTATTTT. Translating gives CASSLSFWGGRTDTQYF. The whole variable domain, filled in from reference TRBV7-2 and TRBJ2-3, reads GAGVSQSPSNKVTEKGKDVELRCDPISGHTALYWYRQSLGQGLEFLIYFQGNSAPDKSGLPSDRFSAERTGGSVSTLTIQRTQQEDSAVYLCASSLSFWGGRTDTQYFGPGTRLTVL.

The CDR3 coding sequence is TGTGCCAGCAGTCCCTCGCTGTACCTGCAGTATTTT. Amino acid sequence: CASSPSLYLQYF. The chain carries TRBV6-4 and TRBJ2-3; no definite D call. Germline V gene lookup returns CDR1 MRHNA and CDR2 SNTAGT. The CDR3 extends over 12 amino acids. V was clipped by 5 bases and J by 11 bases, with 14 bases between them.

The chain recombines TRBV6-6 with TRBJ2-7, with D uncertain. CDR3 size: 12 residues. V shed 7 bases and J shed 0 bases, with 7 bases lying between them. Germline V gene sequence: CDR1 MNHNY, CDR2 SVGAGI (reference sequence). This chain's CDR3 is CASTSDSYEQYF. In DNA form, the CDR3 reads TGTGCCAGCACGTCAGACTCCTACGAGCAGTACTTC.